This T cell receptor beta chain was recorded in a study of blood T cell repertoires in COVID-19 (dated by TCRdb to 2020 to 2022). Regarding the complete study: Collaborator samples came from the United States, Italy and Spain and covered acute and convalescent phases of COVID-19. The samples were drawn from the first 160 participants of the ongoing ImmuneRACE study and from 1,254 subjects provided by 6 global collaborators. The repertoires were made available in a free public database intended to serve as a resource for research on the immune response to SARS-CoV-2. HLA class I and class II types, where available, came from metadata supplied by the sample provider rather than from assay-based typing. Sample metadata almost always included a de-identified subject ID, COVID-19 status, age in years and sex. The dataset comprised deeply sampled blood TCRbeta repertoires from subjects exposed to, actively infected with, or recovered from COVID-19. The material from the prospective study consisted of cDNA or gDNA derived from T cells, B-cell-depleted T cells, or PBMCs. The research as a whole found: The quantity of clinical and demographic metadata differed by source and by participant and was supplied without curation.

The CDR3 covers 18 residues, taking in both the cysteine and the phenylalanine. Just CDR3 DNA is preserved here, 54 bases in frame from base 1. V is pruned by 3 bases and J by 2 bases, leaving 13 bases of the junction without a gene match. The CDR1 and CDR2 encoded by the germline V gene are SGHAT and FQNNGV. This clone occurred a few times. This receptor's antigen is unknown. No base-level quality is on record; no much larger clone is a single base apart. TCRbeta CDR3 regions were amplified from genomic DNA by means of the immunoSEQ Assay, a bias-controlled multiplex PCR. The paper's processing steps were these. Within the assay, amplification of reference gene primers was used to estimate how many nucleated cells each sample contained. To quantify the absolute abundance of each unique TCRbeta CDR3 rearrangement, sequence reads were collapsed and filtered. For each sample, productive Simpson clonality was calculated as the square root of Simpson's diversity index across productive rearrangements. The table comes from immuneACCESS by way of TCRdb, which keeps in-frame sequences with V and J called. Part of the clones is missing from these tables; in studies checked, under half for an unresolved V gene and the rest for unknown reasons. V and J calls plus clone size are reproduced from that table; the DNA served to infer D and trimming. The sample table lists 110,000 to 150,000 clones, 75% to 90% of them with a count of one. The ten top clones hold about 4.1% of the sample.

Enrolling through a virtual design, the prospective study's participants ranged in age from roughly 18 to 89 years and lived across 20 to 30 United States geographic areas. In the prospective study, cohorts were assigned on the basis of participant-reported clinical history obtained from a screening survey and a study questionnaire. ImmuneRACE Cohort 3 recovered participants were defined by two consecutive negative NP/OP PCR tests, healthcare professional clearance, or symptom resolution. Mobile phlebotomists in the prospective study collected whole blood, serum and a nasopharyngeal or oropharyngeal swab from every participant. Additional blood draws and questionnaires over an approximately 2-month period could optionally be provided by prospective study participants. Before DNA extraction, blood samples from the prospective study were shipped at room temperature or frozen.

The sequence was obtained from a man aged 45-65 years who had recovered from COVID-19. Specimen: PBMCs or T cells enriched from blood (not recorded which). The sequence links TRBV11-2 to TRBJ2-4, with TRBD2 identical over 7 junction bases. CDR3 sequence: CASSFLRGSAYSKNIQYF. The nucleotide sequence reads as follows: TGTGCCAGCAGCTTTTTGCGGGGGTCGGCCTATTCCAAAAACATTCAGTACTTC. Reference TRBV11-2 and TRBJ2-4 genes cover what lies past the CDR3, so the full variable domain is EAGVAQSPRYKIIEKRQSVAFWCNPISGHATLYWYQQILGQGPKLLIQFQNNGVVDDSQLPKDRFSAERLKGVDSTLKIQPAKLEDSAVYLCASSFLRGSAYSKNIQYFGAGTRLSVL.